Following are 9 T cell receptor beta chains from one sample sequenced in a study of T-cell memory formation after mild COVID-19. TCRdb re-called the 5' RACE reads with MiXCR, one entry per CDR3 protein. The table lists a few hundred thousand distinct CDR3 sequences, 21% of them singletons, with under 15% in the top ten. Input material: PBMCs or a T cell subset sorted from them (not recorded which). All receptors come from an adult woman who had mild COVID-19 (a few samples of this study predate the infection). Cell type and time point are not known.

This clonotype occurred a few times. This chain uses TRBV20-1 with TRBJ2-3, with 9 bases that match TRBD2. CDR3 length: 14 amino acids. Germline V gene data show CDR1 as DFQATT and CDR2 as SNEGSKA (reference sequence). The CDR3 is CSGKRGASTDTQYF. The CDR3 region has the DNA TGCTCAGGAAAGCGGGGGGCGAGCACAGATACGCAGTATTTT.

The table lists this clonotype with a few counts. The gene calls are TRBV2 and TRBJ1-2; TRBD1 matches at 9 bases. CDR1 is SNHLY, CDR2 FYNNEI, per germline. The trim removed 1 base at V and 3 bases at J, leaving 3 bases unmatched. The CDR3 sequence is 15 residues long. CDR3 sequence (DNA): TGTGCCAGCAGTGAAGGAACAGGGGGCGACTATGGCTACACCTTC. Its translation: CASSEGTGGDYGYTF.

The sample holds many counts of this clonotype. The chain carries TRBV5-1 and TRBJ2-3; TRBD2 is a possible D gene (5 bases). The germline V and J ends were trimmed by 1 base and 0 bases, with 6 bases remaining between them. This CDR3 is 14 amino acids long. The germline CDR1 and CDR2 sequences are SGHRS and YFSETQ. The CDR3 region is CASSLPGSTDTQYF. In DNA, the CDR3 is TGCGCCAGCAGCTTGCCGGGGAGCACAGATACGCAGTATTTT.

The J gene is TRBJ2-3, the V gene TRBV5-6, with TRBD2 matching 13 bases. This CDR3 contains 18 residues. Germline lookup yields CDR1 SGHDT and CDR2 YYEEEE. Trimming cost V 5 bases and J 0 bases; bases outside gene matches: 9. CDR3 residues: CASSRGTSGDPSTDTQYF. The CDR3 DNA reads as TGTGCCAGCAGTAGGGGGACTAGCGGGGATCCGAGCACAGATACGCAGTATTTT.

This rearrangement joins TRBV15 to TRBJ1-4; D is perhaps TRBD1 (6 bases). The V end was cut by 8 bases, the J end by 4 bases, with 17 bases between. There are 15 residues in the CDR3. Germline CDR1 is LNHNV and CDR2 is YYDKDF (reference sequence). The CDR3 here is CATHPGGRGNEKLFF. Written as DNA, the CDR3 is TGTGCCACCCATCCGGGGGGCCGGGGTAATGAAAAACTGTTTTTT.

CDR3 DNA: TGTGCCAGCAGCGTTGACAGAGACTATGGCTACACCTTC. Its translation is CASSVDRDYGYTF. The chain has TRBV7-3 and TRBJ1-2; possible D gene TRBD1, 5 bases. CDR1 is SGHTA, CDR2 FQGTGA, per germline. The CDR3 totals 13 residues. Trimming removed 5 bases at V and 3 bases at J, with 10 bases between. The complete variable domain, with remaining parts taken from reference TRBV7-3 and TRBJ1-2, reads GAGVSQTPSNKVTEKGKYVELRCDPISGHTALYWYRQSLGQGPEFLIYFQGTGAADDSGLPNDRFFAVRPEGSVSTLKIQRTERGDSAVYLCASSVDRDYGYTFGSGTRLTVV.

The genes are TRBV3-1 and TRBJ1-6; D call uncertain. The CDR3 is 16 residues long. CDR1 is LGHDT, CDR2 YNNKEL, per germline (reference sequence). Trimming removed 4 bases at V and 7 bases at J, with 17 bases between. The CDR3 here is CASSPRAPDSNSPLHF. CDR3 DNA sequence: TGTGCCAGCAGCCCCCGAGCGCCGGATAGCAATTCACCCCTCCACTTT.

The chain uses TRBV12-3 or TRBV12-4 and TRBJ1-6; D call uncertain. Deletions cut 3 bases from V and 8 bases from J, with 11 bases between. CDR3 size: 14 residues. CDR3: CASSFNGGDSPLHF. The CDR3 bases are TGTGCCAGCAGTTTCAACGGCGGCGATTCACCCCTCCACTTT.

J is TRBJ1-2 and V is TRBV6-1, with 7 nucleotides matching TRBD1. Germline CDR1 is MNHNS and CDR2 is SASEGT. V lost 8 bases to trimming and J lost 5 bases; unmatched junction nucleotides: 8. This CDR3 spans 13 amino acids. CDR3 DNA: TGTGCCAGCCAAATGGGACAGCTATATGGCTACACCTTC. This translates into CASQMGQLYGYTF.